These 32 T cell receptor beta chains originate from one sample sequenced in a study of identical twins. TCRdb re-derived calls from the 5' RACE reads in MiXCR, one entry per CDR3 protein. The data contain 450,000 or so distinct CDR3 sequences, 14% of them seen just once; the ten biggest clones take up more than 0.8%. The data also belong to a second study, concerning yellow fever vaccine responses in identical twins.

Sequenced material: CD4+ T cells sorted from blood. All receptors derive from a woman younger than 35 in good health.

V and J are TRBV20-1 and TRBJ2-2; D not certain. The CDR3 loop spans 13 amino acids. Germline-derived CDR1 and CDR2 are DFQATT and SNEGSKA (reference sequence). Trimming removed 8 bases at V and 4 bases at J, with 14 bases between. The CDR3 DNA sequence: TGCAGTAATAGAGTGTTATCCACCGGGGAGCTGTTTTTT. Encoded protein: CSNRVLSTGELFF.

This clonotype was seen a few times. The gene calls are TRBV4-2 and TRBJ2-3; TRBD1 agrees at 8 bases. In germline, CDR1 is LGHNA, CDR2 YNFKEQ. The CDR3 length is 16 residues. V shed 1 base and J 3 bases; nucleotides not matched to a gene: 6. The CDR3 is CASSQVGRGRTDTQYF. In DNA, the CDR3 is TGTGCCAGCAGCCAAGTGGGCAGGGGGCGGACAGATACGCAGTATTTT.

In this sample, this clonotype turned up a few times. The J gene is TRBJ2-3, the V gene TRBV5-6; 15 bases match TRBD2. In germline, CDR1 is SGHDT, CDR2 YYEEEE. This CDR3 is 17 amino acids long. V lost 2 bases and J lost 3; bases outside the gene matches: 4. The CDR3 nucleotides read TGTGCCAGCAGCTTACGGACTAGCGGGGGGGCAACAGATACGCAGTATTTT. It codes for CASSLRTSGGATDTQYF.

The V gene is TRBV24-1, the J gene TRBJ1-5; D is undetermined. CDR1 KGHDR and CDR2 SFDVKD come from the germline V gene. The CDR3 spans 14 residues. Trimming removed 3 bases at V and 2 bases at J, with 7 bases between. The CDR3: CATSDRLGNQPQHF. Here the CDR3 DNA reads TGTGCCACCAGTGATCGACTAGGCAATCAGCCCCAGCATTTT.

The chain is built from TRBV30 and TRBJ1-2, with D hard to call. Germline values: CDR1 GTSNPN, CDR2 SVGIG (reference sequence). CDR3 length: 14 residues. V was pared by 0 bases and J by 4 bases, with 12 bases between. CDR3 sequence (DNA): TGTGCCTGGAGTGTAAAGGACCGACCCTATGGCTACACCTTC. It specifies CAWSVKDRPYGYTF.

This chain joins TRBV9 and TRBJ2-3, with 8 bases identical to TRBD2. From germline, CDR1 is SGDLS and CDR2 YYNGEE. Unmatched junction bases numbered 8, after V lost 1 base and J lost 4 bases. This CDR3 region has 16 residues. In nucleotides, the CDR3 is TGTGCCAGCAGCGTACGGACGGGGGGGGGGTCAGATACGCAGTATTTT. Residues: CASSVRTGGGSDTQYF.

V usage is TRBV12-3 or TRBV12-4 and J usage is TRBJ1-2, with unresolved D. The germline V and J ends were trimmed by 7 bases and 7 bases, with 19 bases remaining between them. This CDR3 region has 14 residues. The CDR3 nucleotides are TGTGCCAGCAACCTTCAAGCGGGTGTGGCTGGCTACACCTTC. Amino acid sequence: CASNLQAGVAGYTF.

This rearrangement joins TRBV5-1 to TRBJ1-4, with D possibly matching TRBD1 (5 bases). Trimming removed 1 base at V and 8 bases at J, with 15 bases between. Germline lookup yields CDR1 SGHRS and CDR2 YFSETQ. The CDR3 consists of 15 residues. CDR3 bases: TGCGCCAGCAGCTTGTCCGGGACGGATGTAGAAAAACTGTTTTTT. Residues: CASSLSGTDVEKLFF.

This clonotype was counted a few times. The chain carries TRBV5-1 and TRBJ2-3; D gene ambiguous. The V end was cut by 1 base, the J end by 1 base, with 10 bases between. Germline-derived CDR1 and CDR2 are SGHRS and YFSETQ. This CDR3 comprises 15 residues. CDR3 in DNA: TGCGCCAGCAGCTTGAGTTTGCCCGGCACAGATACGCAGTATTTT. Protein: CASSLSLPGTDTQYF.

In its sample, this clonotype was seen a few times. The chain recombines TRBV6-5 with TRBJ2-7, with D perhaps being TRBD1 or TRBD2 (5 bases each). Germline V gives CDR1 MNHEY, CDR2 SVGAGI. This CDR3 comprises 15 residues. Trimming took 6 bases from V and 2 from J, leaving 17 bases between them. CDR3 region: CASRTSRGSPYEQYF. CDR3 nucleotide sequence: TGTGCCAGCAGAACGTCGAGGGGCAGCCCCTACGAGCAGTACTTC.

This chain uses TRBV5-6 with TRBJ2-7, with 9 bases aligning to TRBD2. The CDR3 sequence is 15 residues long. Germline CDR1 SGHDT, CDR2 YYEEEE. V lost 1 base and J lost 6; bases outside the gene matches: 8. This CDR3 reads CASSLPSGRSREQYF. The CDR3, as DNA: TGTGCCAGCAGCTTGCCCAGCGGGAGGTCGCGCGAGCAGTACTTC.

The sample holds a few counts of this clonotype. V is TRBV28 and J is TRBJ2-2; 13 nucleotides agree with TRBD2. The V gene's germline CDR1 is MDHEN and CDR2 SYDVKM. The CDR3 sequence is 17 residues long. Trimming at V came to 5 bases and at J to 5 bases, leaving 8 bases not matched to a gene. For the CDR3, the DNA is TGTGCCAGCAGTCCGACTAGCGGGGGGCTGGGAACCGGGGAGCTGTTTTTT. It codes for CASSPTSGGLGTGELFF.

V and J are TRBV7-2 and TRBJ1-1; unclear D gene. The CDR3 has 15 residues. In germline, CDR1 is SGHTA, CDR2 FQGNSA. V lost 4 bases to trimming and J lost 1 base, with 13 bases between them. This chain's CDR3 is CASSSRPVSNTEAFF. CDR3 sequence (DNA): TGTGCCAGCAGCTCCCGGCCGGTCTCGAACACTGAAGCTTTCTTT.

The CDR3 loop is CASSTSGGSLRETQYF. The DNA for the CDR3 is TGTGCCAGCAGCACTAGCGGGGGGTCCCTCCGGGAGACCCAGTACTTC. This chain connects TRBV7-2 to TRBJ2-5, with 12 positions matching TRBD2. V lost 5 bases and J lost 5; bases outside the gene matches: 9. This CDR3 comprises 16 residues. Germline CDR1 SGHTA, CDR2 FQGNSA.

This clonotype came up many times. The chain carries TRBV6-1 and TRBJ1-1, with D uncertain. Germline assignment: CDR1 MNHNS and CDR2 SASEGT. Trimming removed 5 bases at V and 5 bases at J, with 3 bases between. The CDR3 runs to 10 residues. CDR3 sequence: CASSRTEAFF. CDR3 coding DNA: TGTGCCAGCAGTAGGACTGAAGCTTTCTTT.

This clonotype was seen many times. The CDR3 DNA reads TGCAGCGTTGGAGCGGGAGCGGCGCAGTACTTC. Protein: CSVGAGAAQYF. The chain carries TRBV29-1 and TRBJ2-7, with 8 bases aligning to TRBD2. The germline CDR1 and CDR2 sequences are SQVTM and ANQGSEA. V shed 4 bases and J 9 bases; nucleotides not matched to a gene: 5. The CDR3 loop spans 11 amino acids.

This clonotype was counted a few times. This sequence joins TRBV3-1 and TRBJ2-5, with 7 nucleotides matching TRBD2. The CDR3 extends over 14 amino acids. V was clipped by 1 base and J by 2 bases; unmatched bases: 1. Germline V gene data show CDR1 as LGHDT and CDR2 as YNNKEL (reference sequence). The DNA of the CDR3 is TGTGCCAGCAGCCAAGGGACTAGGCAAGAGACCCAGTACTTC. Translated, it gives CASSQGTRQETQYF.

This clonotype was detected only a few times. The rearrangement uses TRBV20-1 and TRBJ2-6; D may match TRBD1 or TRBD2 (5 bases each). Germline lookup yields CDR1 DFQATT and CDR2 SNEGSKA (reference sequence). The CDR3 runs to 14 residues. V gave up 6 bases and J gave up 4 bases, with 13 bases separating them. CDR3 nucleotide sequence: TGCAGTGCCCAGGGAGTCTCGGGGGCCAACGTCCTGACTTTC. It translates to CSAQGVSGANVLTF.

This clonotype occurred many times. This chain connects TRBV5-1 to TRBJ1-4, with D hard to call. The CDR3 totals 15 residues. Trimming took 4 bases from V and 4 from J, leaving 14 bases between them. In germline, CDR1 is SGHRS, CDR2 YFSETQ. The CDR3 DNA reads as TGCGCCAGCAGCAAAACCGGGATCATTAATGAAAAACTGTTTTTT. This codes for CASSKTGIINEKLFF.

This clonotype was picked up many times. The chain joins TRBV7-9 to TRBJ2-3, with 7 nucleotides matching TRBD2. With 5 bases clipped from V and 2 bases from J, the junction kept 7 bases outside the gene matches. CDR1 is SEHNR, CDR2 FQNEAQ, per germline (reference sequence). This CDR3 contains 15 residues. The CDR3 DNA is TGTGCCAGCAGCCCGGGGGACTACCACACAGATACGCAGTATTTT. This codes for CASSPGDYHTDTQYF. Full variable domain (remainder filled in from reference TRBV7-9 and TRBJ2-3): DTGVSQNPRHKITKRGQNVTFRCDPISEHNRLYWYRQTLGQGPEFLTYFQNEAQLEKSRLLSDRFSAERPKGSFSTLEIQRTEQGDSAMYLCASSPGDYHTDTQYFGPGTRLTVL.

The chain has TRBV7-9 and TRBJ2-5, with 9 bases lining up with TRBD2. The germline V gene has CDR1 SEHNR and CDR2 FQNEAQ (reference sequence). The CDR3 totals 16 residues. Losses at the gene ends were 5 bases for V and 2 bases for J; bases not matched to a gene: 9. The CDR3 nucleotides are TGTGCCAGCAGCCCTGGAAGCGGGGGGCCTCAAGAGACCCAGTACTTC. Translating gives CASSPGSGGPQETQYF.

The chain carries TRBV2 and TRBJ2-1; 15 bases align to TRBD2. CDR3 length: 17 residues. Germline V gene lookup returns CDR1 SNHLY and CDR2 FYNNEI. With 4 bases clipped from V and 0 bases from J, the junction kept 1 base outside the gene matches. As DNA, the CDR3 is TGTGCCAGCAGTGGGACTAGCGGGAGGGTCTCCTACAATGAGCAGTTCTTC. It yields the protein CASSGTSGRVSYNEQFF. Together with reference TRBV2 and TRBJ2-1, the CDR3 gives the full variable domain: EPEVTQTPSHQVTQMGQEVILRCVPISNHLYFYWYRQILGQKVEFLVSFYNNEISEKSEIFDDQFSVERPDGSNFTLKIRSTKLEDSAMYFCASSGTSGRVSYNEQFFGPGTRLTVL.

This clonotype turned up a few times. The V call is TRBV20-1, the J call TRBJ2-3; D unclear. CDR1 is DFQATT and CDR2 is SNEGSKA in the germline V gene (reference sequence). This CDR3 comprises 12 residues. The CDR3 region is CRVTLPPDTQYF. CDR3 nucleotides: TGCAGGGTTACTCTCCCTCCAGATACGCAGTATTTT.

This clonotype was detected only a few times. This rearrangement joins TRBV29-1 to TRBJ1-1; D remains unclear. Germline-derived CDR1 and CDR2 are SQVTM and ANQGSEA. The CDR3 sequence is 13 residues long. Trimming removed 3 bases at V and 3 bases at J, with 11 bases between. CDR3: CSVDRVTDTEAFF. The CDR3 coding sequence is TGCAGCGTTGATAGGGTAACGGACACTGAAGCTTTCTTT.

This clonotype was recorded at least ten times. The chain recombines TRBV7-2 with TRBJ2-6; D is undetermined. CDR1 is SGHTA and CDR2 is FQGNSA in the germline V gene. CDR3 length: 15 amino acids. With 5 bases removed from V and 0 bases from J, the gap between germline ends came to 8 bases. The CDR3: CASSLRSSGANVLTF. CDR3 DNA sequence: TGTGCCAGCAGCCTCAGGAGCTCTGGGGCCAACGTCCTGACTTTC.

This clonotype turned up a few times. One end of the junction is discordant with germline, which a read error may explain. The V and J genes are TRBV7-2 and TRBJ2-1; D ambiguous. CDR1 is SGHTA, CDR2 FQGNSA, per germline. The CDR3 contains 13 residues. In nucleotides, the CDR3 is TGTGCCAGCAGCTTAGCGGGCTACAGTGAGCAGTTCTTC. The encoded protein is CASSLAGYSEQFF.

The V and J genes are TRBV20-1 and TRBJ2-7; possibly TRBD1 or TRBD2 for D (5 bases each). Germline V gene lookup returns CDR1 DFQATT and CDR2 SNEGSKA (reference sequence). V was shortened by 2 bases and J by 3 bases, with 8 bases between the two germline ends. This CDR3 has 12 residues. CDR3 protein: CSARRGHYEQYF. The CDR3 DNA is TGCAGTGCTAGACGGGGCCACTACGAGCAGTACTTC.

This clonotype has at least ten counts. This sequence joins TRBV28 and TRBJ2-7, with D perhaps TRBD2 (7 bases). The germline V gene has CDR1 MDHEN and CDR2 SYDVKM. CDR3 length: 13 residues. Trimming removed 5 bases from V and 9 bases from J, with 17 bases in between. The CDR3 DNA follows: TGTGCCAGCAGTCCCACCGGGGGGCTTCGGCAGTACTTC. Protein sequence: CASSPTGGLRQYF.

V and J are TRBV6-9 and TRBJ2-7, with D hard to call. CDR3 size: 14 residues. Trimming stripped 2 bases from V and 4 bases from J, with 12 bases between. Germline loops: CDR1 MNHGY, CDR2 SVAAGI. The CDR3 here is CASSYRAEAYEQYF. The CDR3 nucleotides read TGTGCCAGCAGTTATAGGGCCGAAGCGTACGAGCAGTACTTC.

The gene calls are TRBV5-6 and TRBJ2-5; 7 bases line up with TRBD1. Germline V gene data show CDR1 as SGHDT and CDR2 as YYEEEE. The CDR3 spans 18 residues. Losses at the gene ends were 3 bases for V and 1 base for J; bases not matched to a gene: 15. CDR3 in amino acids: CASSSLIIGGIGQETQYF. CDR3 coding DNA: TGTGCCAGCAGCTCCCTAATTATAGGGGGCATAGGCCAAGAGACCCAGTACTTC.

This clonotype was picked up a small number of times. The CDR3, as DNA: TGCGCCAGCTACGTTATTGGGGGAAACCACGAGCAGTACTTC. As protein: CASYVIGGNHEQYF. The rearrangement links TRBV10-1 to TRBJ2-7, with D possibly being TRBD1 or TRBD2 (5 bases each). Between the trimmed V and J ends, which lost 8 bases and 5 bases, there was a span of 19 bases. CDR3 length: 14 residues. Per germline, CDR1 WNHNN and CDR2 SYGVQD (reference sequence).

Many counts were recorded for this clonotype. The genes are TRBV12-3 or TRBV12-4 and TRBJ2-1; a possible D gene is TRBD1 (6 bases). V lost 2 bases and J lost 2, with 16 bases in between. This CDR3 has 17 amino acids. The DNA for the CDR3 is TGTGCCAGCAGTTTACTTGGCAGGGGCAACCCCTACAATGAGCAGTTCTTC. Amino acid sequence: CASSLLGRGNPYNEQFF.